This T cell receptor beta chain was found in a study of a mutant IDH1 vaccine in newly diagnosed glioma. Overall study context: Following radiotherapy alone, or alongside temozolomide cycles, vaccination was started after an interval of 4-6 weeks. Previous care, which was radiotherapy, temozolomide, or both, most often involved both.

Produced via immunoSEQ multiplex PCR; TCRdb's table is partial and in-frame only. The repertoire includes more than 50,000 clones, roughly 80% of them detected once, and 5.5% to 7% sits in the top ten. Documented time point: week 11, during vaccination. The study gave 300 ug of mutant IDH1 20-mer peptide per vaccine dose, with topical imiquimod. V gave up 1 base and J gave up 6 bases; unmatched junction bases: 0. The CDR3 consists of 13 residues. Germline CDR1 LNHNV, CDR2 YYDKDF (reference sequence). In regard to this clone: The antigen is unknown.

The chain couples TRBV15 to TRBJ1-2; 9 bases are shared with TRBD1. The sample consisted of PBMCs, taken from a glioma patient whose treatment included an IDH1 peptide vaccine. This TCR came from a man aged 45 to 65 with glioma. The CDR3 DNA reads TGTGCCACCAGCAGAGGGACAGGGGATGGCTACACCTTC. Protein: CATSRGTGDGYTF.